Included here is one TCR beta chain sequence, with context. Its target is unknown. Germline V gene sequence: CDR1 SGDLS, CDR2 YYNGEE. This CDR3 contains 14 residues. V lost 0 bases and J lost 2, with 6 bases in between. Individual cDNA molecules were tagged with unique molecular identifiers, the study reported. TCRdb ran MiXCR on the 5' RACE reads and lists one entry per CDR3 protein. The repertoire holds 70,000 to 80,000 distinct CDR3 sequences, with approximately 13% as singletons. This entry belongs to a study of early T cells in non-severe SARS-CoV-2 infection. The wider study: The chains were unpaired, and the sequenced material was bulk RNA from unsorted whole blood.

General observations from the study: Anti-spike CD8 specificities were favored by VDJdb matching, whose results missed private and CD4 specificities.

Sequenced material: whole blood, taken at baseline. The chain carries TRBV9 and TRBJ1-3; D not certain. The receptor was isolated from an adult who was a healthcare worker with PCR-confirmed SARS-CoV-2 infection or an uninfected control (not recorded which). CDR3 sequence: CASSVGGTGNTIYF. The CDR3 region has the DNA TGTGCCAGCAGCGTAGGCGGCACTGGAAACACCATATATTTT.